This TCR beta chain is from a study of blood T cell repertoires in COVID-19. Generated by immunoSEQ multiplex PCR, the TCRdb table keeps only in-frame clones and is missing some. The sample records about 96,000 clones, 65% to 85% being singletons. In germline, CDR1 is MNHEY, CDR2 SVGEGT. The length of the CDR3 is 18 residues. Trimming cost V 2 bases and J 6 bases; bases outside gene matches: 12. This clonotype was sampled from a woman aged 55 to 70 with acute or convalescent COVID-19. The chain uses TRBV6-2 or TRBV6-3 and TRBJ1-5; 11 bases line up with TRBD1. Sequencing was done on a sample of peripheral blood. The CDR3 sequence: CASSYPVVSGQGGQPQHF. CDR3 sequence (DNA): TGTGCCAGCAGTTACCCTGTAGTATCGGGACAGGGGGGTCAGCCCCAGCATTTT.